This passage covers 25 T cell receptor beta chains from one sample sequenced in a study of T cell repertoires in cytomegalovirus infection. TCRdb passed the reads through MiXCR, listing each CDR3 protein once. The sample yields 400,000 to 600,000 distinct CDR3 sequences, roughly 43% seen once. The antigens these receptors bind are not known. The sequencing here drew on cultured PBMCs, taken from culture after CMV antigen stimulation. Receptors were obtained from a human donor in good health (CMV status not recorded). Some clones in this sample may be carry-over from other donors' samples.

This clonotype was seen only a few times. The V and J genes are TRBV6-5 and TRBJ2-3, with 9 positions matching TRBD1. CDR1 MNHEY and CDR2 SVGAGI come from the germline V gene. This CDR3 spans 12 amino acids. With V trimmed by 6 bases and J by 10 bases, 5 bases remained unmatched. CDR3 loop: CASREGQGSQYF. The CDR3 bases are TGTGCCAGCAGGGAGGGACAGGGATCGCAGTATTTT.

Only a few counts were recorded for this clonotype. This chain connects TRBV6-1 to TRBJ1-5; perhaps TRBD1 as D (5 bases). Between the trimmed V and J ends, which lost 10 bases and 2 bases, there was a span of 9 bases. This CDR3 contains 12 residues. CDR1 MNHNS and CDR2 SASEGT come from the germline V gene. As DNA, the CDR3 is TGTGCCACAACGACAGGCAATCAGCCCCAGCATTTT. It is translated as CATTTGNQPQHF.

V usage is TRBV18 and J usage is TRBJ2-2; D perhaps matches TRBD1 (5 bases). CDR1 and CDR2 (germline): KGHSH, LQKENI. There are 16 residues in the CDR3. Trimming shortened V by 0 bases and J by 5 bases, and 13 bases separated the two germline ends. CDR3: CASSPPTGRETGELFF. The CDR3 DNA sequence: TGTGCCAGCTCACCACCTACAGGTAGAGAGACCGGGGAGCTGTTTTTT.

V gene TRBV19 combines with J gene TRBJ1-1; the D gene is possibly TRBD1 (6 bases). The V and J ends lost 1 base and 1 base respectively, with 10 bases between them. Germline V gene sequence: CDR1 LNHDA, CDR2 SQIVND (reference sequence). The CDR3 contains 15 residues. CDR3 amino acids: CASSIGWGQNTEAFF. CDR3 nucleotide sequence: TGTGCCAGTAGTATAGGGTGGGGGCAGAACACTGAAGCTTTCTTT.

The V call is TRBV2, the J call TRBJ2-1; 10 nucleotides align to TRBD2. After removal of 6 bases from V and 0 bases from J, the junction contained 2 bases not matched to a gene. From germline, CDR1 is SNHLY and CDR2 FYNNEI. This CDR3 spans 15 amino acids. The DNA for the CDR3 is TGTGCCAGCAGAAGACTAGCGGGCTCCTACAATGAGCAGTTCTTC. Translating gives CASRRLAGSYNEQFF.

V is TRBV7-9 and J is TRBJ2-7; 7 nucleotides match TRBD2. The V and J ends lost 1 base and 6 bases, in that order; junction bases with no gene match: 9. Germline-derived CDR1 and CDR2 are SEHNR and FQNEAQ (reference sequence). The CDR3 has 15 residues. The CDR3 reads CASSLVSSGPSEQYF. The DNA of the CDR3 is TGTGCCAGCAGCTTAGTATCTAGCGGACCCTCCGAGCAGTACTTC.

The V call is TRBV11-2, the J call TRBJ2-3; 11 bases are a match to TRBD2. V was clipped by 5 bases and J by 4 bases; unmatched bases: 11. This CDR3 comprises 17 residues. The V gene's germline CDR1 is SGHAT and CDR2 FQNNGV. CDR3 loop: CASSPPLAGVTPDTQYF. DNA for the CDR3: TGTGCCAGCAGCCCCCCACTAGCGGGAGTTACTCCAGATACGCAGTATTTT. The full variable domain, rest sourced from reference TRBV11-2 and TRBJ2-3, is EAGVAQSPRYKIIEKRQSVAFWCNPISGHATLYWYQQILGQGPKLLIQFQNNGVVDDSQLPKDRFSAERLKGVDSTLKIQPAKLEDSAVYLCASSPPLAGVTPDTQYFGPGTRLTVL.

The chain couples TRBV20-1 to TRBJ2-3, with a tentative D call TRBD2 (6 bases). Germline CDR1 DFQATT, CDR2 SNEGSKA (reference sequence). The V and J ends lost 7 bases and 0 bases respectively, with 23 bases between them. The CDR3 spans 17 residues. The CDR3 here is CSVGRGTLQSSTDTQYF. In DNA form, the CDR3 reads TGCAGTGTAGGACGGGGGACTCTTCAATCTAGCACAGATACGCAGTATTTT.

V and J are TRBV7-2 and TRBJ2-1, with D perhaps matching TRBD1 (6 bases). The germline V and J ends were trimmed by 4 bases and 4 bases, with 11 bases remaining between them. The CDR3 is 14 amino acids. Germline V CDR1 and CDR2: SGHTA, FQGNSA. CDR3 region: CASSSHQGYNEQFF. The CDR3 nucleotides read TGTGCCAGCAGCTCCCACCAGGGGTACAATGAGCAGTTCTTC.

This chain joins TRBV29-1 and TRBJ1-1; D gene ambiguous. Germline-derived CDR1 and CDR2 are SQVTM and ANQGSEA. The V end lost 6 bases, the J end lost 4 bases, and 12 bases lay between the germline ends. The CDR3 loop spans 12 amino acids. The CDR3 nucleotides are TGCAGCGTAACCGGTCTTCTCACTGAAGCTTTCTTT. It translates to CSVTGLLTEAFF.

This chain uses TRBV19 with TRBJ1-5, with a possible D match to TRBD1 (6 bases). The CDR3 is 16 residues long. CDR1 and CDR2 (germline): LNHDA, SQIVND (reference sequence). V was trimmed by 5 bases and J by 4 bases, leaving 18 bases between them. The CDR3 DNA reads as TGTGCCAGTAGTCACCCTCCCAGGGGTCCAAATCAGCCCCAGCATTTT. Protein: CASSHPPRGPNQPQHF.

J is TRBJ1-5 and V is TRBV28; a weak D match, TRBD1 (5 bases). The CDR3 covers 14 residues. Trimming took off 2 bases at V and 7 bases at J, with 12 bases between the two ends. Germline CDR1 and CDR2: MDHEN and SYDVKM. CDR3 residues: CASSLLGVGQPQHF. Here the CDR3 DNA reads TGTGCCAGCAGTTTACTGGGGGTCGGGCAGCCCCAGCATTTT. The full variable domain, in which reference TRBV28 and TRBJ1-5 provide the parts outside the CDR3, is DVKVTQSSRYLVKRTGEKVFLECVQDMDHENMFWYRQDPGLGLRLIYFSYDVKMKEKGDIPEGYSVSREKKERFSLILESASTNQTSMYLCASSLLGVGQPQHFGDGTRLSIL.

The chain links TRBV7-3 to TRBJ2-1; 8 bases match TRBD2. This CDR3 comprises 17 residues. Losses at the gene ends were 2 bases for V and 9 bases for J; bases not matched to a gene: 15. The V gene's germline CDR1 is SGHTA and CDR2 FQGTGA. The CDR3 sequence is CASSLLGGLVPAGEQFF. DNA for the CDR3: TGTGCCAGCAGCTTATTAGGGGGACTAGTGCCGGCGGGTGAGCAGTTCTTC.

This chain links TRBV7-3 with TRBJ2-1, with 10 bases lining up with TRBD2. Germline V lookup: CDR1 SGHTA, CDR2 FQGTGA. CDR3 length equals 15 residues. V shed 6 bases and J 2 bases; nucleotides not matched to a gene: 4. CDR3 in DNA: TGTGCCAGCAGGCAGAGCGGGGGGGCCTACAATGAGCAGTTCTTC. Amino acids: CASRQSGGAYNEQFF.

V gene TRBV5-4 combines with J gene TRBJ1-4; no clear D. The V end lost 4 bases, the J end lost 5 bases, and 18 bases lay between the germline ends. Germline values: CDR1 SGHNT, CDR2 YYREEE (reference sequence). This CDR3 contains 16 residues. The CDR3 coding sequence is TGTGCCAGCAGCCCGTCGGGAGGTCCTCCCAATGAAAAACTGTTTTTT. Its translation is CASSPSGGPPNEKLFF.

The V gene is TRBV4-2, the J gene TRBJ2-1; TRBD2 aligns across 11 bases. Trimming at V came to 1 base and at J to 7 bases, leaving 6 bases not matched to a gene. Germline CDR1 LGHNA, CDR2 YNFKEQ. The length of the CDR3 is 16 residues. The chain's CDR3 is CASSQGVAGGLNEQFF. The CDR3 nucleotides read TGTGCCAGCAGCCAAGGGGTAGCGGGAGGGCTTAATGAGCAGTTCTTC.

This clonotype was counted a few times. This rearrangement joins TRBV7-6 to TRBJ2-7; 7 nucleotides match TRBD2. Germline trimming cut 6 bases from V and 2 bases from J; bases unmatched to any gene: 10. The CDR3 loop spans 15 amino acids. Germline values: CDR1 SGHVS, CDR2 FNYEAQ. The CDR3 protein is CASSLTRGEAYEQYF. The DNA of the CDR3 is TGTGCCAGCAGTTTGACCCGGGGGGAGGCCTACGAGCAGTACTTC.

The V and J genes are TRBV6-5 and TRBJ2-6; D call uncertain. The CDR3 loop spans 13 amino acids. Trimming took off 3 bases at V and 4 bases at J, with 4 bases between the two ends. CDR1 and CDR2 from the germline V gene are MNHEY and SVGAGI. The chain's CDR3 is CASSYGGANVLTF. For the CDR3, the DNA is TGTGCCAGCAGTTATGGGGGGGCCAACGTCCTGACTTTC.

This clonotype turned up a few times. V usage is TRBV12-3 or TRBV12-4 and J usage is TRBJ2-1, with D perhaps TRBD1 or TRBD2 (6 bases each). V lost 6 bases and J lost 0, with 12 bases in between. CDR3 length: 15 residues. CDR3 nucleotide sequence: TGTGCCAGCAGCCAACGGGGGCACTCCTACAATGAGCAGTTCTTC. Protein: CASSQRGHSYNEQFF.

This clonotype was picked up a small number of times. The chain combines TRBV11-3 with TRBJ2-3; 10 nucleotides align to TRBD2. V was pared by 1 base and J by 4 bases, with 5 bases of the junction left unmatched. This CDR3 spans 16 amino acids. Germline-derived CDR1 and CDR2 are SGHNT and YENEEA. CDR3 bases: TGTGCCAGCAGCTTAGGCGCTAGCGGGAGTCCAGATACGCAGTATTTT. Translation gives CASSLGASGSPDTQYF.

The genes are TRBV10-3 and TRBJ1-5; 11 nucleotides match TRBD1. Trimming cost V 10 bases and J 6 bases; bases outside gene matches: 5. Germline assignment: CDR1 ENHRY and CDR2 SYGVKD. This CDR3 contains 13 residues. CDR3 protein: CATGQGAGQPQHF. CDR3 nucleotide sequence: TGTGCCACCGGACAGGGGGCGGGTCAGCCCCAGCATTTT.

A few counts support this clonotype. The chain uses TRBV7-3 and TRBJ2-6; D unresolved. Trimming removed 3 bases from V and 4 bases from J, with 10 bases in between. This CDR3 comprises 15 residues. Germline V gene data show CDR1 as SGHTA and CDR2 as FQGTGA. The CDR3 region has the DNA TGTGCCAGCAGCTTCGGTTTACCCGGGGCCAACGTCCTGACTTTC. It codes for CASSFGLPGANVLTF.

The chain links TRBV7-8 to TRBJ2-7; D not certain. The CDR3 is 13 amino acids. V was shortened by 5 bases and J by 2 bases, with 10 bases between the two germline ends. CDR1 and CDR2 from the germline V gene are SGHVS and FQNEAQ. CDR3 region: CASSIRTPYEQYF. DNA for the CDR3: TGTGCCAGCAGCATTAGAACTCCCTACGAGCAGTACTTC.

This clonotype came up a few times. This rearrangement joins TRBV7-9 to TRBJ2-1; a weak D match, TRBD2 (5 bases). Looked up from germline, CDR1 is SEHNR and CDR2 is FQNEAQ (reference sequence). V lost 5 bases and J lost 6, with 17 bases in between. The CDR3 contains 15 residues. The CDR3 region is CASSNPRTGTNEQFF. The CDR3, as DNA: TGTGCCAGCAGCAACCCCAGGACGGGAACCAATGAGCAGTTCTTC.

The sample holds a few counts of this clonotype. The chain joins TRBV7-2 to TRBJ2-4; a weak D match, TRBD2 (6 bases). V was shortened by 3 bases and J by 5 bases, with 14 bases between the two germline ends. This CDR3 region has 15 residues. The germline gives CDR1 SGHTA, CDR2 FQGNSA. The CDR3 spells CASSFGGPGENIQYF. DNA of the CDR3: TGTGCCAGCAGCTTTGGCGGGCCGGGGGAAAACATTCAGTACTTC.